This T cell receptor (beta chain) was identified during a study of blood T cells in healthy people across ages (dated by TCRdb to about 2015). With regard to the full study: In model experiments, template switching captured roughly one uniquely barcoded TCR beta cDNA molecule for every two T cells. The donors were divided into four age groups: young (average 16 years), middle-aged (over 35), aged (approximately 64) and long-lived (82). To track age-related changes in TCR beta repertoire diversity, the study relied on deep sequencing normalized with unique cDNA molecular identifiers. To avoid experimental bias, donors of different ages were spread randomly across the sequencing lanes. Using the same blood draw, the study looked at two additional independent replicas of 1 million unique cDNA reads for two donors, one aged 18 to 30 and the other aged 80 or older.

Libraries were made using 5' RACE. The sequencer was an Illumina HiSeq 2500. A second PCR of 7 to 11 cycles was run with a J-beta primer mix and a sample-barcoded 5' primer. Each TCR beta cDNA molecule received a unique molecular identifier from a template-switch 5' adaptor carrying 12 random nucleotides. Each sample yielded at least 2.5 million CDR3-containing paired-end reads. The Mint cDNA synthesis kit, primed by a TRBC-specific oligonucleotide, was used to synthesize first-strand cDNA from all RNA. After uracil-DNA glycosylase treatment, a first 18-cycle PCR used universal primers M1SS and BC2_uni_R on all cDNA. In the original analysis: For normalization, 1 million high-quality reads were randomly selected from each sample, with every read carrying a distinct molecular identifier. Reads sharing molecular identifiers were discarded rather than binned into consensus sequences. CDR3 identification, clonotype clustering and error correction used MiTCR with a Q25 quality threshold and the strictest error-elimination algorithm. A nonparametric unseen species model with Euler transformation was used to estimate a lower bound on total TCR beta diversity. The raw public reads went through TCRdb reprocessing: fastp at Q25, MiXCR clone calling, in-frame beta chains kept. Each CDR3 protein gets just one entry, which takes the most common genes and DNA from the rows behind it. TCRdb, not the original authors, processed these V and J calls. A total of about 2 million distinct CDR3 sequences appear in this sample, roughly 52% of them only once. Over 2% of the sample goes to the ten largest clones.

What the authors observed across the whole study: The percentage of naive T cells measured by flow cytometry correlated strongly with observed TCR beta diversity. Donor CMV infection status was unknown, potentially confounding age-related changes in expanded clonotypes. Estimates of total diversity based on one million sequenced T cells were regarded as lower bounds and as underestimates. Because profiling used bulk unsorted PBMCs, naive and antigen-experienced compartments could not be compared conclusively. Observed TCR beta diversity per million T cells fell roughly linearly with age, and a significant reduction was already apparent by age about 43. The long-lived group showed more naive CD4+ T cells, fewer expanded clones and increased TCR diversity than the aged group, suggesting age selection.

The roughly 42 donors, aged 6 to 90 years, were systemically healthy Caucasian individuals from Russia. Approximately 9.3 milliliters of peripheral blood were drawn from each donor into EDTA-treated Vacutainer tubes. Ficoll-Paque density-gradient centrifugation was used to isolate PBMCs, with at least 6.5 million obtained per sample. Total RNA, at least 5 micrograms per sample, was extracted from PBMCs with Trizol reagent. For every donor, flow cytometry on a PBMC aliquot measured the percentage of naive CD45RAhigh/CD27high T cells. Regarding this clonotype: Its antigen is unknown. Qualities for individual bases were not recorded, and no much larger clone is one base off.

CDR1 and CDR2 are drawn from the germline V gene (reference sequence): DFQATT, SNEGSKA. The CDR3 measures 14 amino acids from cysteine to phenylalanine. Solely the CDR3 DNA is kept, with 42 bases framed from the first base. This receptor was obtained from a woman aged 40 to 55 in good health. The rearranged segments are TRBV20-1 and TRBJ1-6; too little of a D gene remains to name it. Material: blood. The CDR3 loop reads CVPAIGLLDSPLHF. In nucleotides, the sequence is TGCGTTCCAGCAATCGGACTCTTAGATTCACCCCTCCACTTT.